The clone carrying this TCR beta chain was seen once. This table comes from immunoSEQ multiplex PCR, and its TCRdb copy is limited to in-frame clones, with some not included. The sample records 130,000 to 150,000 clones, approximately 83% being singletons. This CDR3 is built from 15 residues. This sample is part of a study of blood T cell repertoires in COVID-19. Study at large: Acute and convalescent COVID-19 samples came from the United States, Italy and Spain. Sample material is recorded as cDNA or gDNA derived from T cells, B-cell-depleted T cells, or PBMCs.

In assigning cohorts, the study relied on participant-reported clinical history. Resolution of symptoms, clearance, or two negative PCRs was present in recovered Cohort 3 donors. The sequenced sample was PBMCs or T cells enriched from blood (not recorded which). V and J are TRBV21-1 and TRBJ2-4; the D call of TRBD2 is as the table states it, not checked on the DNA. TRBV21-1 has pseudogene status. This TCR came from a man over 45 who had recovered from COVID-19. CDR3: CATPRGRGAKNIQYF. The DNA for the CDR3 is TGTGCCACCCCTCGGGGGAGGGGAGCCAAAAACATTCAGTACTTC.